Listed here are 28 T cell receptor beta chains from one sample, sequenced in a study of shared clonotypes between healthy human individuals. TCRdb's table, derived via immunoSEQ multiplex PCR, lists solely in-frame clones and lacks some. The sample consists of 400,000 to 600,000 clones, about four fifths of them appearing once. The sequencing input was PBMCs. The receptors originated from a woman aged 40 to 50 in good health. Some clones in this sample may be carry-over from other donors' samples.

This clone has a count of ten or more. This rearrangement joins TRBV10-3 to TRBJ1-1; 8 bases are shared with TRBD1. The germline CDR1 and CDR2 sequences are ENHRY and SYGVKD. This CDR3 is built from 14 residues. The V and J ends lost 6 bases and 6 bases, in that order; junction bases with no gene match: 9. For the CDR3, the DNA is TGTGCCATCAGCCAGGACAGGGAGGGTTCTGAAGCTTTCTTT. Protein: CAISQDREGSEAFF.

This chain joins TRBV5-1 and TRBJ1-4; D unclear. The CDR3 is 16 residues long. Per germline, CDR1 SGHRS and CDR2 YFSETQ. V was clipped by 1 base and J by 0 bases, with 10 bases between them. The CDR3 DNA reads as TGCGCCAGCAGCTTGACATCCCGGGCAACTAATGAAAAACTGTTTTTT. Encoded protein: CASSLTSRATNEKLFF.

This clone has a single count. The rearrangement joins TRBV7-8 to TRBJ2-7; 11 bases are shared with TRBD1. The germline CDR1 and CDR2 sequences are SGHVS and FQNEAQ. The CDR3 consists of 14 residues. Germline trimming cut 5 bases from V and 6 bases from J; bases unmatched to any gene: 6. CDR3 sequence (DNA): TGTGCCAGCAGCCCTCGGACAGGGGGCGGCGAGCAGTACTTC. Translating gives CASSPRTGGGEQYF.

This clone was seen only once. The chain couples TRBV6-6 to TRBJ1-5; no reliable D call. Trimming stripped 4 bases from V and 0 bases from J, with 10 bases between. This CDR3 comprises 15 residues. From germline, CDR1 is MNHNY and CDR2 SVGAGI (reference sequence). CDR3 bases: TGTGCCAGCAGTTTTGAGTGGGATAGCAATCAGCCCCAGCATTTT. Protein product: CASSFEWDSNQPQHF.

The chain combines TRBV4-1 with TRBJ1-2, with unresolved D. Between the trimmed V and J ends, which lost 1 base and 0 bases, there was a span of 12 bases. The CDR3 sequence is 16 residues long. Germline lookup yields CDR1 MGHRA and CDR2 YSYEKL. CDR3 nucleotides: TGCGCCAGCAGCCAAGGTCTAACAGAGACTAACTATGGCTACACCTTC. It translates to CASSQGLTETNYGYTF.

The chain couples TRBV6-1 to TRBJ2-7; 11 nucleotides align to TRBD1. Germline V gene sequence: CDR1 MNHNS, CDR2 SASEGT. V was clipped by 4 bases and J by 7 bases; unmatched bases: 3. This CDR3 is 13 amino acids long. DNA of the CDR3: TGTGCCAGCAGTGGGACAGGGGGCCGGGAGCAGTACTTC. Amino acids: CASSGTGGREQYF.

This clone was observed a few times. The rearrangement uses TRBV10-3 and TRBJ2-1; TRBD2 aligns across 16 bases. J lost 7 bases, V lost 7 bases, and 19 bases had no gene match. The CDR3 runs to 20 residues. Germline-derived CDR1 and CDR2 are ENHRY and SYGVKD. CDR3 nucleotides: TGTGCCATCACCAAACGGGCGGGACTAGCGGGAGGGGTTCCGAGGAATGAGCAGTTCTTC. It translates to CAITKRAGLAGGVPRNEQFF.

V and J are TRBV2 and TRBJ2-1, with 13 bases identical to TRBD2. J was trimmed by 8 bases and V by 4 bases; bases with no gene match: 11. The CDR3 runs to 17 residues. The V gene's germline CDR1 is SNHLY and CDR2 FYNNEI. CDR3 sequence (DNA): TGTGCCAGCAGTGGGGGGACTAGCGGGATCGGGGTTGATGAGCAGTTCTTC. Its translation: CASSGGTSGIGVDEQFF.

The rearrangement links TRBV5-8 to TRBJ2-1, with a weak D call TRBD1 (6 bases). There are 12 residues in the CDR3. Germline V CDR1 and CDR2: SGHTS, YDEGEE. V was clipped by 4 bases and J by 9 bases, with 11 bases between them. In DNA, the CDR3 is TGTGCCAGCAGCCCGGCACAGGGTGAGCAGTTCTTC. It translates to CASSPAQGEQFF.

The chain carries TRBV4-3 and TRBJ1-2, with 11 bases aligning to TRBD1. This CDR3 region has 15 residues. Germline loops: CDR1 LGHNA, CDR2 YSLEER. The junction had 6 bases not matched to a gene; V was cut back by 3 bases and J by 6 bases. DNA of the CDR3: TGCGCCAGCAGCCAGTGGACAGGGGGCGCGGATGGCTACACCTTC. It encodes CASSQWTGGADGYTF.

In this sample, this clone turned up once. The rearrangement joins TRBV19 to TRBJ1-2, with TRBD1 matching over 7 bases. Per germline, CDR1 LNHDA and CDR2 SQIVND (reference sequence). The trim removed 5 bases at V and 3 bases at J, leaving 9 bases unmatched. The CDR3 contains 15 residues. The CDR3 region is CASSPGAGGDYGYTF. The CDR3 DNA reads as TGTGCCAGTAGTCCCGGAGCAGGGGGGGACTATGGCTACACCTTC.

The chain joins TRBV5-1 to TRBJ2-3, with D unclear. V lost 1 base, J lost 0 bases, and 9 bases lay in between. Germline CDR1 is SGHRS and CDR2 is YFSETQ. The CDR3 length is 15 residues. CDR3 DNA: TGCGCCAGCAGCTTGTCGCTGGGAAGCACAGATACGCAGTATTTT. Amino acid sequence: CASSLSLGSTDTQYF.

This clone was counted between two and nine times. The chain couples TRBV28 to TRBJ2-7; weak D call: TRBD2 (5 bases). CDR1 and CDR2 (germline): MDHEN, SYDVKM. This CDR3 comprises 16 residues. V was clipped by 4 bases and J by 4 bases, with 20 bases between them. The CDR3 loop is CASSSPAERRGYEQYF. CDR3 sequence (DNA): TGTGCCAGCAGTTCCCCCGCGGAGCGACGAGGGTACGAGCAGTACTTC.

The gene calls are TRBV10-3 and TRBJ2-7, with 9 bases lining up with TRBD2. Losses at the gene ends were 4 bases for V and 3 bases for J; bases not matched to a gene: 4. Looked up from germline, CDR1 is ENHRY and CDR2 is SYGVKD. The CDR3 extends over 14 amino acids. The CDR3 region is CAISGLAGIYEQYF. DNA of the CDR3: TGTGCCATCAGTGGCCTAGCGGGGATCTACGAGCAGTACTTC.

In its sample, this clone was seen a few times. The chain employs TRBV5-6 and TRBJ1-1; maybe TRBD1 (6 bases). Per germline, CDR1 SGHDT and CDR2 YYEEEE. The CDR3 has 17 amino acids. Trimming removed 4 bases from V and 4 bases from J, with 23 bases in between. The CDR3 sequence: CASSASRGTSVSTEAFF. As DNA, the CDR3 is TGTGCCAGCAGCGCGAGCCGGGGGACATCGGTGAGCACTGAAGCTTTCTTT. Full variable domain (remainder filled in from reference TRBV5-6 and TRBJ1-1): DAGVTQSPTHLIKTRGQQVTLRCSPKSGHDTVSWYQQALGQGPQFIFQYYEEEERQRGNFPDRFSGHQFPNYSSELNVNALLLGDSALYLCASSASRGTSVSTEAFFGQGTRLTVV.

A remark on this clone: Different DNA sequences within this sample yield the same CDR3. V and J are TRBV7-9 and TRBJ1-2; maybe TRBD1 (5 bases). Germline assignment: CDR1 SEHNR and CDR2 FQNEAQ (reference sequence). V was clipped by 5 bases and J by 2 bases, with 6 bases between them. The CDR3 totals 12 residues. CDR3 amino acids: CASSPGNYGYTF. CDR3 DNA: TGTGCCAGCAGCCCAGGGAACTATGGCTACACCTTC.

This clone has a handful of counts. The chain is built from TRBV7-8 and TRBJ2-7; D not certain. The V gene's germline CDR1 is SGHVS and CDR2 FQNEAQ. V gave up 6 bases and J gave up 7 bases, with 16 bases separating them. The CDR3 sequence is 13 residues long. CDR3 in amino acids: CASSPPLSREQYF. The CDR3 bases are TGTGCCAGCAGTCCACCACTTTCTCGGGAGCAGTACTTC.

In DNA, the CDR3 is TGTGCCAGCAGCTTAGGACTAGCGGGAGCGGACGAGCAGTACTTC. Translation: CASSLGLAGADEQYF. The chain recombines TRBV7-8 with TRBJ2-7, with 12 bases that match TRBD2. Germline CDR1 and CDR2: SGHVS and FQNEAQ. The ends lost 1 base at V and 5 bases at J; junction bases unmatched: 3. This CDR3 has 15 amino acids.

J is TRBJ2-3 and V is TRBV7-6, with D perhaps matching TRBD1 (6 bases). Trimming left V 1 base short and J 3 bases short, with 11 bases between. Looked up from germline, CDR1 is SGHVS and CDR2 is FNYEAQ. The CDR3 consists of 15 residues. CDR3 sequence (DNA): TGTGCCAGCAGCTTAGTCGGACAGAATACAGATACGCAGTATTTT. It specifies CASSLVGQNTDTQYF.

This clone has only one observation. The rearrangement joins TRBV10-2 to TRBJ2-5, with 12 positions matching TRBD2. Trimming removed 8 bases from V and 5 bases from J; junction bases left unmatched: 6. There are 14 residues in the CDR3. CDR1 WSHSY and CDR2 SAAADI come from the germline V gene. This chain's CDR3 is CASAGTSGSETQYF. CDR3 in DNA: TGCGCCAGCGCCGGGACTAGCGGGTCGGAGACCCAGTACTTC.

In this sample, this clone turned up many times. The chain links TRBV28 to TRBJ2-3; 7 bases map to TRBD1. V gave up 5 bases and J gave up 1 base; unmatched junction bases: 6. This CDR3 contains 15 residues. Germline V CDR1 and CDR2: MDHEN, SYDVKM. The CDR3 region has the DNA TGTGCCAGCAGTCCGCCGGACAGGCGCACAGATACGCAGTATTTT. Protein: CASSPPDRRTDTQYF.

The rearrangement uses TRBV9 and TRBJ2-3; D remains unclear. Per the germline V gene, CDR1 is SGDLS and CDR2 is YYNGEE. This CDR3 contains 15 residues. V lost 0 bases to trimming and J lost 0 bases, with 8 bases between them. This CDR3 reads CASSVGTHSTDTQYF. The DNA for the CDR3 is TGTGCCAGCAGCGTAGGAACCCATAGCACAGATACGCAGTATTTT.

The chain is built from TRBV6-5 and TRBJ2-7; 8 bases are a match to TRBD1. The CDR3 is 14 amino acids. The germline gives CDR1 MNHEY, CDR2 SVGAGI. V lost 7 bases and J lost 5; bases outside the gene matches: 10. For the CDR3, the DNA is TGTGCCAGCATGACTCCCGGCAGGGGGCACGAGCAGTACTTC. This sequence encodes CASMTPGRGHEQYF.

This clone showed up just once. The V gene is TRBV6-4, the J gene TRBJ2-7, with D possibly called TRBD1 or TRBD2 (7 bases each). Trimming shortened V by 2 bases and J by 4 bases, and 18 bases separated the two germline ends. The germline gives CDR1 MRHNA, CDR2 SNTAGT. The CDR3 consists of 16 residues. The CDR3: CASSDQGRGRLYEQYF. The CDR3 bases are TGTGCCAGCAGTGACCAAGGGAGGGGGCGCCTTTACGAGCAGTACTTC.

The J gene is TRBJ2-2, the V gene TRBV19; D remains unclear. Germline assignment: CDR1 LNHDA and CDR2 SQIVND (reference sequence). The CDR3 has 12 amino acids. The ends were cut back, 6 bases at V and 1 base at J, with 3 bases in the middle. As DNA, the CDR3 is TGTGCCAGTAGGGGGAACACCGGGGAGCTGTTTTTT. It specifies CASRGNTGELFF.

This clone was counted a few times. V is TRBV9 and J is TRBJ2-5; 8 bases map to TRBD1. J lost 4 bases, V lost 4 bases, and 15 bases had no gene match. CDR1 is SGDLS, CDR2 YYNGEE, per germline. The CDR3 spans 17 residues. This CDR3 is CASSLQPIGTGLETQYF. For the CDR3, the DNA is TGTGCCAGCAGCCTTCAGCCGATCGGGACAGGCCTAGAGACCCAGTACTTC.

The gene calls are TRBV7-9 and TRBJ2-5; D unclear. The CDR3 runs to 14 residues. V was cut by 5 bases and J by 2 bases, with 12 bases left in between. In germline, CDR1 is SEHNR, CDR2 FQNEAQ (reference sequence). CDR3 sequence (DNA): TGTGCCAGCAGCCAAGCAGAAGCACAAGAGACCCAGTACTTC. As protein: CASSQAEAQETQYF. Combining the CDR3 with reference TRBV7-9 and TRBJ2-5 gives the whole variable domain DTGVSQNPRHKITKRGQNVTFRCDPISEHNRLYWYRQTLGQGPEFLTYFQNEAQLEKSRLLSDRFSAERPKGSFSTLEIQRTEQGDSAMYLCASSQAEAQETQYFGPGTRLLVL.

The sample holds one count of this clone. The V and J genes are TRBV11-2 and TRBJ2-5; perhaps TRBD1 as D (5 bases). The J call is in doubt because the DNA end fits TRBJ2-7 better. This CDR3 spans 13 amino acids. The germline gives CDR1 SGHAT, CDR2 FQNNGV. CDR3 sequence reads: CASSLGPGFEQYF. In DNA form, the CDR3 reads TGTGCCAGCAGCTTAGGGCCAGGGTTCGAGCAGTACTTC.